This TCR beta chain was identified in a study of cytotoxic CD8 clonotypes in ibrutinib-treated CLL. Study-wide results and caveats: Under treatment, the uncommon public clonotypes either contracted or remained stable. Clonality increased with ibrutinib response but returned toward baseline at progression.

Libraries were prepared by immunoSEQ multiplex PCR; TCRdb keeps only in-frame clonotypes and omits some of them. Of some 300,000 clones in the sample, 70% to 80% were seen once. On this clone: The antigen remains unidentified.

Per germline, CDR1 SGHNT and CDR2 YYREEE (reference sequence). CDR3 size: 19 residues. The ends lost 2 bases at V and 3 bases at J; junction bases unmatched: 15. The chain carries TRBV5-4 and TRBJ2-1, with 9 bases fitting TRBD2. Material: PBMCs, obtained before ibrutinib treatment. This TCR derives from a human donor with chronic lymphocytic leukemia. CDR3 sequence reads: CASSLGGRVPTVIYNEQFF. The CDR3 region has the DNA TGTGCCAGCAGCTTAGGCGGGAGGGTCCCCACCGTTATCTACAATGAGCAGTTCTTC. Filled out from reference TRBV5-4 and TRBJ2-1, the complete variable domain reads ETGVTQSPTHLIKTRGQQVTLRCSSQSGHNTVSWYQQALGQGPQFIFQYYREEENGRGNFPPRFSGLQFPNYSSELNVNALELDDSALYLCASSLGGRVPTVIYNEQFFGPGTRLTVL.